These 15 T cell receptor beta chains were sequenced from one sample in a study of early T cells in non-severe SARS-CoV-2 infection. MiXCR, applied by TCRdb to the 5' RACE reads, yields one record per CDR3 protein. The sample holds 45,000 to 50,000 distinct CDR3 sequences, over 5% seen once. The specimen comprised whole blood, sampled at baseline. The receptors here all came from an adult who was a healthcare worker with PCR-confirmed SARS-CoV-2 infection or an uninfected control (not recorded which).

This clonotype was counted at least ten times. The chain couples TRBV2 to TRBJ2-5; maybe TRBD2 (5 bases). The V gene lost 5 bases and the J gene lost 2 bases, with 15 bases spanning the gap. Per the germline V gene, CDR1 is SNHLY and CDR2 is FYNNEI. The CDR3 has 15 residues. The CDR3 DNA reads as TGTGCCAGCAGTTTAAGCGGAGAAAATCAAGAGACCCAGTACTTC. As protein: CASSLSGENQETQYF.

The chain is built from TRBV19 and TRBJ1-6; no clear D. This CDR3 region has 12 residues. CDR1 LNHDA and CDR2 SQIVND come from the germline V gene (reference sequence). Trimming took off 6 bases at V and 5 bases at J, with 5 bases between the two ends. CDR3 sequence reads: CASRQHNSPLHF. CDR3 coding DNA: TGTGCCAGTAGACAGCATAATTCACCCCTCCACTTT.

The chain uses TRBV7-2 and TRBJ2-7, with a tentative D call TRBD1 (5 bases). The CDR3 sequence is 14 residues long. Germline-derived CDR1 and CDR2 are SGHTA and FQGNSA. The germline V and J ends were trimmed by 6 bases and 0 bases, with 12 bases remaining between them. CDR3 in DNA: TGTGCCAGCAGTGAACAGGTACTCTCCTACGAGCAGTACTTC. Its protein is CASSEQVLSYEQYF.

Ten or more counts support this clonotype. The V gene is TRBV20-1, the J gene TRBJ1-2; TRBD1 is a possible D gene (5 bases). Germline V CDR1 and CDR2: DFQATT, SNEGSKA (reference sequence). This CDR3 contains 14 residues. Deletions cut 2 bases from V and 2 bases from J, with 12 bases between. CDR3: CSARHMGENYGYTF. Here the CDR3 DNA reads TGCAGTGCTAGACACATGGGGGAGAACTATGGCTACACCTTC.

The sample holds many counts of this clonotype. The chain carries TRBV7-2 and TRBJ2-1; D is undetermined. The CDR3 is 14 residues long. From germline, CDR1 is SGHTA and CDR2 FQGNSA. V lost 3 bases to trimming and J lost 0 bases, with 6 bases between them. The CDR3 DNA is TGTGCCAGCAGCTTCGAAAGCTCCTACAATGAGCAGTTCTTC. This codes for CASSFESSYNEQFF.

At least ten counts were recorded for this clonotype. The chain carries TRBV20-1 and TRBJ2-7, with TRBD2 identical over 7 bases. The CDR3 has 15 residues. The V gene's germline CDR1 is DFQATT and CDR2 SNEGSKA (reference sequence). V gave up 3 bases and J gave up 0 bases; unmatched junction bases: 8. The CDR3 loop reads CSASRSAGASYEQYF. In DNA, the CDR3 is TGCAGTGCTAGTCGTTCTGCGGGAGCCTCCTACGAGCAGTACTTC.

This clonotype occurred a few times. V is TRBV7-2 and J is TRBJ2-3; tentative D call: TRBD2 (6 bases). Trimming left V 6 bases short and J 0 bases short, with 13 bases between. The CDR3 runs to 15 residues. Germline V CDR1 and CDR2: SGHTA, FQGNSA. The CDR3 loop is CASRTVGTSTDTQYF. In DNA form, the CDR3 reads TGTGCCAGCAGAACTGTGGGGACTAGCACAGATACGCAGTATTTT.

The rearrangement joins TRBV3-1 to TRBJ2-7; D possibly corresponds to TRBD1 (5 bases). Trimming removed 2 bases from V and 3 bases from J, with 14 bases in between. Germline CDR1 reads LGHDT; CDR2 reads YNNKEL (reference sequence). This CDR3 spans 15 amino acids. DNA of the CDR3: TGTGCCAGCAGCCAACAAAGGACACGAGTCTACGAGCAGTACTTC. It translates to CASSQQRTRVYEQYF.

The chain is built from TRBV12-3 or TRBV12-4 and TRBJ1-1; perhaps TRBD1 as D (5 bases). The CDR3 is 14 amino acids. Trimming left V 2 bases short and J 5 bases short, with 12 bases between. This CDR3 reads CASSLRGGETEAFF. The CDR3, as DNA: TGTGCCAGCAGTTTACGGGGGGGAGAAACTGAAGCTTTCTTT.

Comments on this clonotype: At one end the junction does not follow the germline gene, possibly because of a read error. The CDR3 DNA follows: TGTGCCAGCAGGACTCCCACAGGGAACTATGACTACACCTTC. Encoded protein: CASRTPTGNYDYTF. This sequence joins TRBV28 and TRBJ1-2, with TRBD1 as a possible D gene (6 bases). Germline V gene lookup returns CDR1 MDHEN and CDR2 SYDVKM. The CDR3 spans 14 residues.

Ten or more counts support this clonotype. The V call is TRBV29-1, the J call TRBJ2-5; tentatively, D is TRBD1 (6 bases). CDR1 is SQVTM, CDR2 ANQGSEA, per germline. V was clipped by 4 bases and J by 2 bases, with 11 bases between them. The CDR3 covers 13 residues. CDR3 residues: CSVGDGQQETQYF. In DNA, the CDR3 is TGCAGCGTTGGGGACGGACAGCAAGAGACCCAGTACTTC. Full variable domain (missing parts from reference TRBV29-1 and TRBJ2-5): SAVISQKPSRDICQRGTSLTIQCQVDSQVTMMFWYRQQPGQSLTLIATANQGSEATYESGFVIDKFPISRPNLTFSTLTVSNMSPEDSSIYLCSVGDGQQETQYFGPGTRLLVL.

This clonotype has only a few counts. V usage is TRBV11-2 and J usage is TRBJ1-1; 7 bases align to TRBD1. V was clipped by 0 bases and J by 6 bases; unmatched bases: 4. Germline values: CDR1 SGHAT, CDR2 FQNNGV. This CDR3 comprises 14 residues. CDR3 in amino acids: CASSLEQGRSEAFF. The DNA for the CDR3 is TGTGCCAGCAGCTTAGAACAGGGGAGGTCTGAAGCTTTCTTT.

The chain links TRBV19 to TRBJ2-5; D may match TRBD1 or TRBD2 (5 bases each). Germline V gives CDR1 LNHDA, CDR2 SQIVND (reference sequence). V was clipped by 7 bases and J by 7 bases, with 22 bases between them. The CDR3 covers 15 residues. CDR3 protein: CASTGSGERQRTQYF. The CDR3 nucleotides read TGTGCCAGTACGGGCTCCGGGGAGAGACAGAGGACCCAGTACTTC.

Ten or more counts support this clonotype. The chain recombines TRBV9 with TRBJ2-1, with 8 bases aligning to TRBD1. From germline, CDR1 is SGDLS and CDR2 YYNGEE. There are 15 residues in the CDR3. The J segment lost 10 bases and the V segment lost 3 bases, leaving 12 bases of the junction unmatched. CDR3 sequence (DNA): TGTGCCAGCAGCGCATCCGGGACAGGCCTCAGGGAGCAGTTCTTC. Translated: CASSASGTGLREQFF.

Only a few counts were recorded for this clonotype. The J gene is TRBJ1-4, the V gene TRBV4-1; D not resolved. The CDR3 is 16 amino acids. Germline CDR1 is MGHRA and CDR2 is YSYEKL. V was pared by 0 bases and J by 8 bases, with 16 bases between. Here the CDR3 DNA reads TGCGCCAGCAGCCAAGAGGGGTGGCGTCTGGTCGAAAAACTGTTTTTT. It translates to CASSQEGWRLVEKLFF.